This T cell receptor beta chain stems from a study of blood T cell repertoires in COVID-19 (dated by TCRdb to the early 2020s). Regarding the study in general: Samples from collaborators originated in the United States, Italy and Spain and spanned both the acute and convalescent phases of COVID-19. Where available, HLA class I and class II types were obtained from metadata supplied by the sample provider rather than from assay-based typing. The material from the prospective study consisted of cDNA or gDNA derived from T cells, B-cell-depleted T cells, or PBMCs. The sample metadata nearly always contained a de-identified subject ID, COVID-19 status, age in years and sex. The samples were drawn from two sources: the first 160 participants of the ongoing ImmuneRACE study, and 1,000 to 1,500 subjects contributed by 6 global collaborators. The repertoires were released in a freely available public database intended as a resource for research on the immune response to SARS-CoV-2. Deeply sampled blood TCRbeta repertoires from subjects exposed to, actively infected with, or recovered from COVID-19 were included in the dataset. Beyond this particular receptor, the publication reports: The quantity of clinical and demographic metadata differed by source and by participant and was supplied without curation.

Trimming accounts for 3 bases at V and 3 bases at J, while the number of junction bases matched to no gene is 11. From the cysteine up to the phenylalanine, the CDR3 has a length of 16 residues. The only DNA kept is the CDR3, 48 bases in frame from the first base. From the germline V gene, CDR1 is LGHNA and CDR2 is YSLEER. Points on this clone: It has no known antigen specificity. Qualities for individual bases were not recorded, and no much larger clone is one base off.

Whole blood was collected in K2EDTA tubes by collaborating institutions according to the institutions' own protocols. For TCRbeta analysis, collaborators shipped samples in one of three forms: frozen whole blood, isolated PBMCs, or DNA extracted from either of those sample types. The immunoSEQ Assay, a bias-controlled multiplex PCR, was used to amplify TCRbeta CDR3 regions from genomic DNA. The study's own analysis went as follows. Nucleated cell counts per sample were estimated from amplification of reference gene primers within the assay. Sequence reads were collapsed and filtered to measure the absolute abundance of every unique TCRbeta CDR3 rearrangement. For each sample, productive Simpson clonality was calculated by taking the square root of Simpson's diversity index across productive rearrangements. Sourced from immuneACCESS, this table was stored by TCRdb with only in-frame sequences that have V and J called. A share of the clones is absent; for the studies checked, an unresolved V gene accounts for under half, and the remainder has no known explanation. V, J and clone size are taken as reported in that table, and D and trimming were inferred from the DNA itself. The sample table holds just over 50,000 clones, of which 70% to 90% were seen once. Of the sample, around 15% is held by the ten largest clones.

Recombination connected TRBV4-3 to TRBJ2-7, with 7 bases aligning to TRBD2. Sequenced input: peripheral blood. This clonotype was obtained from a man aged 70-80 years with acute or convalescent COVID-19. For the CDR3, the sequence is CASSQVAGTKFYEQYF. The nucleotides are TGCGCCAGCAGCCAGGTTGCCGGGACTAAATTCTACGAGCAGTACTTC.